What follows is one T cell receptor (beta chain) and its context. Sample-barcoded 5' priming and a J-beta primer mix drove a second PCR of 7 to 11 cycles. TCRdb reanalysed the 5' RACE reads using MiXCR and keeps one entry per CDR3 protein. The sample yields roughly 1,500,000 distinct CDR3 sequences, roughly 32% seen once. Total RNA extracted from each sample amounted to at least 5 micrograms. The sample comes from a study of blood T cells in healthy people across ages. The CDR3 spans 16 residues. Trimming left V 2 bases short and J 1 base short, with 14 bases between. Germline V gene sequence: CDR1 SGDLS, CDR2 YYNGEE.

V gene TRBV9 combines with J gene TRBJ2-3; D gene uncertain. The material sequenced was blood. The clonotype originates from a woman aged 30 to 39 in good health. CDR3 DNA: TGTGCCAGCAGCGTCCTGACGGGCCGAGGCACAGATACGCAGTATTTT. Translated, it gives CASSVLTGRGTDTQYF.